This is a list of T cell receptor beta chains from one sample in a study of blood T cell repertoires in COVID-19. Measured with immunoSEQ multiplex PCR; TCRdb has only the in-frame clones, and not every one. The sample yields 95,000 to 100,000 clones, around 92% seen once. The source material was peripheral blood. Source of these receptors: a man over 45 with active COVID-19. Each CDR3 is given without its conserved first and last residue.

v_call	cdr3_length	j_call	cdr3_aa
TRBV4-1	12	TRBJ1-1	ASSHIDRGTEAF
TRBV7-9	14	TRBJ1-6	ASSDMDRDFGSPLH
TRBV28	12	TRBJ1-2	ASSLAGFPNGYT
TRBV28	12	TRBJ2-7	ASSQATGGYEQY
TRBV6-5	13	TRBJ2-3	ASSHKAGSTDTQY
TRBV4-1	10	TRBJ1-1	ASSQDGREAF
TRBV2	13	TRBJ2-1	ASSEGRGARNEQF
TRBV29-1	11	TRBJ2-3	SVDTQITDTQY
TRBV19	11	TRBJ2-5	ASSTGFGETQY
TRBV5-1	13	TRBJ2-1	ASSLAASALNEQF
TRBV2	12	TRBJ2-5	ASSAGTLKETQY
TRBV28	14	TRBJ2-1	ASSLPIFSGSNEQF
TRBV7-6	15	TRBJ2-2	ASSLGESTPGTGELF
TRBV6-5	10	TRBJ2-1	ASSTEGRGQF
TRBV12-3/TRBV12-4	11	TRBJ2-1	ASSLGLENEQF
TRBV28	12	TRBJ1-6	ASSPWTENSPLH
TRBV7-2	12	TRBJ1-3	ASGDSYSGNTIY
TRBV2	10	TRBJ1-2	ASSETRYGYT
TRBV6-2/TRBV6-3	13	TRBJ2-2	ASSYLDRAYGELF
TRBV29-1	11	TRBJ2-5	TTAGGPRETQY
TRBV6-5	12	TRBJ1-2	ASSYSASLYGYT
TRBV6-6	13	TRBJ1-1	ASSYYGIGGTEAF
TRBV12-3/TRBV12-4	10	TRBJ2-1	ASSFGGNEQF
TRBV28	13	TRBJ2-5	ASGPTSGGQETQY
TRBV28	16	TRBJ2-3	ASSFFRGTGGSTDTQY
TRBV5-6	14	TRBJ1-1	ASSSGTGSAGAEAF
TRBV10-3	14	TRBJ2-1	AIRQGVERGSGEQF
TRBV28	11	TRBJ2-7	ASSFALSYEQY
TRBV7-6	11	TRBJ1-1	ASSGKLQGEAF